What follows are 6 T cell receptor beta chains derived from one specimen sequenced in a study of blood T cell repertoires in COVID-19. Profiling relied on immunoSEQ multiplex PCR, and the TCRdb table lists in-frame clones only, not all of them. The table includes roughly 88,000 clones, just over 90% detected once. What was sequenced was peripheral blood. These receptors all stem from a woman between 50 and 59 years old in a cohort sampled during active COVID-19.

The chain joins TRBV6-6 to TRBJ1-3; D not resolved. The CDR3 runs 16 residues. Germline assignment: CDR1 MNHNY and CDR2 SVGAGI (reference sequence). V was pared by 0 bases and J by 8 bases, with 17 bases between. The CDR3 loop reads CASSYSSRAGSDTIYF. Here the CDR3 DNA reads TGTGCCAGCAGTTACTCGAGTCGCGCGGGGTCGGACACCATATATTTT.

This clone was seen only once. The CDR3 loop reads CASNTGGFYNEQFF. Here the CDR3 DNA reads TGTGCCAGCAACACGGGAGGGTTCTACAATGAGCAGTTCTTC. This chain uses TRBV11-2 with TRBJ2-1, with 8 bases matching TRBD2. The CDR3 spans 14 residues. V lost 7 bases and J lost 3; bases outside the gene matches: 5. CDR1 and CDR2 (germline): SGHAT, FQNNGV.

The chain uses TRBV5-4 and TRBJ2-3; 11 bases agree with TRBD1. This CDR3 is built from 16 residues. V shed 5 bases, J shed 5 bases, and the junction held 10 bases outside the gene matches. Looked up from germline, CDR1 is SGHNT and CDR2 is YYREEE (reference sequence). CDR3 sequence (DNA): TGTGCCAGCAGGCAAGGTGGGGGACAGGGGGGAGATACGCAGTATTTT. Translated: CASRQGGGQGGDTQYF.

V and J are TRBV18 and TRBJ2-7, with 15 bases aligning to TRBD2. Per the germline V gene, CDR1 is KGHSH and CDR2 is LQKENI. The V segment lost 1 base and the J segment 6 bases; nucleotides outside the gene matches: 1. CDR3 length equals 15 residues. The CDR3 loop is CASSPRTSGRVEQYF. DNA for the CDR3: TGTGCCAGCTCACCACGGACTAGCGGGAGGGTCGAGCAGTACTTC.

This chain connects TRBV5-1 to TRBJ2-5; a possible D gene is TRBD1 (6 bases). CDR1 is SGHRS and CDR2 is YFSETQ in the germline V gene. V lost 1 base and J lost 7, with 14 bases in between. The CDR3 is made up of 14 amino acids. The CDR3: CASSLSQGRGTQYF. Written as DNA, the CDR3 is TGCGCCAGCAGCTTGAGCCAGGGGCGCGGGACCCAGTACTTC.

The rearrangement joins TRBV19 to TRBJ1-1; D not resolved. Per the germline V gene, CDR1 is LNHDA and CDR2 is SQIVND (reference sequence). V lost 6 bases and J 1 base, leaving 9 bases between the germline ends. The CDR3 consists of 13 residues. This CDR3 is CASSQQKNTEAFF. The CDR3 DNA sequence: TGTGCCAGTAGCCAACAAAAGAACACTGAAGCTTTCTTT.